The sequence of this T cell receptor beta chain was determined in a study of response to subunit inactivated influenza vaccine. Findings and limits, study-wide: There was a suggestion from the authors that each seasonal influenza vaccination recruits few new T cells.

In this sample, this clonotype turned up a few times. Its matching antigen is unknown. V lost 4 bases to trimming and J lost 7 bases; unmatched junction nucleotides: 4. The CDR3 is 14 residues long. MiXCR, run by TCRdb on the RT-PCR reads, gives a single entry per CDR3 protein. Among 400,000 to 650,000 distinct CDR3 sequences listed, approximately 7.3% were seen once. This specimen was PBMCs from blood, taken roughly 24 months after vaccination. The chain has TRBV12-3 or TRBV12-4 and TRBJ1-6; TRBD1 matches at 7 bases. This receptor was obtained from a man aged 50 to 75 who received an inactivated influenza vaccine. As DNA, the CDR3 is TGTGCCAGCAGTTGGAGACAGGGAAATTCACCCCTCCACTTT. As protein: CASSWRQGNSPLHF.